This TCR beta chain was recorded in a study of T cell repertoires in cytomegalovirus infection. At the level of the study: Public TCR beta signatures indicated both CMV infection and matching HLA type.

Details on this clonotype: Its specificity is unknown.

TCRdb reprocessed the reads with MiXCR, giving one entry per CDR3 protein. Of fewer than 950,000 distinct CDR3 sequences in the sample, less than 35% are singletons; the top ten hold around 12%. The sequence was obtained from a human donor in good health (CMV status not recorded). Some clones in this sample may be carry-over from other donors' samples. The sample in question was cultured CD8+ T cells from PBMCs, obtained from culture after CMV antigen stimulation.

The CDR3 region has the DNA TGTGCCAGCAGCCCCGGGGGGGCCTTTCAGCCCCAGCATTTT. Translating it yields CASSPGGAFQPQHF. The rearrangement links TRBV27 to TRBJ1-5; D might be TRBD1 (6 bases). The V gene lost 6 bases and the J gene lost 6 bases, with 15 bases spanning the gap. CDR1 and CDR2 (germline): MNHEY, SMNVEV (reference sequence). This CDR3 region has 14 residues.